These T cell receptor beta chains were read from a single sample in a study of T cell responses to AZD1222 COVID-19 vaccine. Profiling relied on immunoSEQ multiplex PCR, and the TCRdb table lists in-frame clones only, not all of them. The profile shows approximately 130,000 clones, 92% of them singletons. The material was peripheral blood, obtained on day 0 of AZD1222 vaccination. These receptors came from an adult in good health. CDR3s include the opening cysteine and the closing phenylalanine or tryptophan. A D gene is named only where the DNA matches it firmly.

D gene,J gene,V gene,CDR3 protein,CDR3 DNA
NA,TRBJ1-5,TRBV6-5,CASSYGGARDNQPQHF,TGTGCCAGCAGTTACGGGGGGGCGCGGGACAATCAGCCCCAGCATTTT
TRBD1,TRBJ2-7,TRBV5-1,CASSLYSGTGGFQGGEQYF,TGCGCCAGCAGCTTGTATTCCGGGACAGGGGGATTCCAGGGCGGCGAGCAGTACTTC
TRBD2,TRBJ2-5,TRBV11-3,CASSPGLAGGPDETQYF,TGTGCCAGCAGCCCGGGACTAGCGGGAGGGCCTGATGAGACCCAGTACTTC
NA,TRBJ1-3,TRBV7-9,CASSRQTGSAGNTIYF,TGTGCCAGCAGCCGCCAGACAGGCTCCGCTGGAAACACCATATATTTT
NA,TRBJ2-7,TRBV27,CASSANSLQGYEQYF,TGTGCCAGCAGCGCGAATAGCTTACAGGGCTACGAGCAGTACTTC
NA,TRBJ2-2,TRBV5-1,CASSFSIVFGGAGELFF,TGCGCCAGCAGCTTTTCTATTGTCTTTGGCGGGGCCGGGGAGCTGTTTTTT
NA,TRBJ1-1,TRBV6-5,CASRTPQGTEAFF,TGTGCCAGCAGAACACCGCAGGGCACTGAAGCTTTCTTT
TRBD1,TRBJ1-2,TRBV10-3,CATEGTGRGQGLGYTF,TGTGCCACCGAGGGTACGGGACGGGGACAGGGTTTAGGCTACACCTTC
NA,TRBJ1-1,TRBV30,CAWSGGAMNTEAFF,TGTGCCTGGAGTGGAGGGGCCATGAACACTGAAGCTTTCTTT
TRBD2,TRBJ2-3,TRBV5-4,CASSLEVLAVSTDTQYF,TGTGCCAGCAGCTTGGAGGTACTAGCGGTTAGCACAGATACGCAGTATTTT
NA,TRBJ2-7,TRBV7-2,CASSFIIGATYEQYF,TGTGCCAGCAGCTTCATTATCGGGGCGACCTACGAGCAGTACTTC
NA,TRBJ1-3,TRBV5-1,CASSLGGTGNTIYF,TGCGCCAGCAGCTTGGGCGGTACTGGAAACACCATATATTTT
TRBD1,TRBJ1-6,TRBV18,CASSPGTGNWESPLHF,TGTGCCAGCTCACCAGGGACAGGGAATTGGGAGTCACCCCTCCACTTT
TRBD1,TRBJ1-2,TRBV29-1,CSVAPGQGVYGYTF,TGCAGCGTCGCACCGGGACAGGGCGTCTATGGCTACACCTTC
TRBD1,TRBJ2-7,TRBV6-5,CVSGTGIGYEQYF,TGTGTCTCAGGGACAGGGATCGGCTACGAGCAGTACTTC